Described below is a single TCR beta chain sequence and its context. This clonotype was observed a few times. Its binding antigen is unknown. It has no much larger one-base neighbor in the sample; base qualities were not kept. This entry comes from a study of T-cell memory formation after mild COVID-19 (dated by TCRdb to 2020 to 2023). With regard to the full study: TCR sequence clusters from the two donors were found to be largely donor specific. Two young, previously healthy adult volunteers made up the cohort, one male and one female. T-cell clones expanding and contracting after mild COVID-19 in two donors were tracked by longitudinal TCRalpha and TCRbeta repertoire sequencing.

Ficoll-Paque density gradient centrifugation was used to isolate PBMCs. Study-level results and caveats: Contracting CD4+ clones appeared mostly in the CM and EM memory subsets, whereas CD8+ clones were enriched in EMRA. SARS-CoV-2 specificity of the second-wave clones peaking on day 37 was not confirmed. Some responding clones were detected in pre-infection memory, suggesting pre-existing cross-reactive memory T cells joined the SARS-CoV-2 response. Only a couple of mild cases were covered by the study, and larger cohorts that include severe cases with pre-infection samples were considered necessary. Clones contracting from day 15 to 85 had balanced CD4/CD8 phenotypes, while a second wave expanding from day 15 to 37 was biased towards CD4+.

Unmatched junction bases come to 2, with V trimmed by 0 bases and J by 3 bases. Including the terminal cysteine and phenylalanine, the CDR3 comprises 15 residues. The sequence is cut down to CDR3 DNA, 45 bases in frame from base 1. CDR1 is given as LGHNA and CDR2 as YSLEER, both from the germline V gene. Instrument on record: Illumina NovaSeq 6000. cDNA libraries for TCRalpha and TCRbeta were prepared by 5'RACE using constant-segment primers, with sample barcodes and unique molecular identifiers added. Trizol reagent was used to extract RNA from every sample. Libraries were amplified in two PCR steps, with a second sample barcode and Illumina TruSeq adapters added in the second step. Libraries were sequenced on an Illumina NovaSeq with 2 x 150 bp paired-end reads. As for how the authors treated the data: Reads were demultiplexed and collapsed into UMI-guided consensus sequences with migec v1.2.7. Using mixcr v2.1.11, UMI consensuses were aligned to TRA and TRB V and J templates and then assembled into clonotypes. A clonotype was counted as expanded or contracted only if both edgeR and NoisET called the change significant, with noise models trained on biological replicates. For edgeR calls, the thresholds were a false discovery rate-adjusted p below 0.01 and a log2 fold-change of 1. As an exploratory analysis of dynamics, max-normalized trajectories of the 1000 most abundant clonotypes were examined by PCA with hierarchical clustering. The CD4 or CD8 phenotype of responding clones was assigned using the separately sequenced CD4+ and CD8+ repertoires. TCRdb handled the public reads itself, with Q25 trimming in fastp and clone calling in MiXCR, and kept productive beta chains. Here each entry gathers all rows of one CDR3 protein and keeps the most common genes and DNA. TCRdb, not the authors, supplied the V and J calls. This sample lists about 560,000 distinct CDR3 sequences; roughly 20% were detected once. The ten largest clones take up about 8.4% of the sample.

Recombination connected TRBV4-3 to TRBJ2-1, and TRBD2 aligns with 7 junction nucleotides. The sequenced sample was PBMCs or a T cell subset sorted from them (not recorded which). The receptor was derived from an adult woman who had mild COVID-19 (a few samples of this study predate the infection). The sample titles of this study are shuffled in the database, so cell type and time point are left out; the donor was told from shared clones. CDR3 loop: CASSQEWTSYNEQFF. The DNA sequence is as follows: TGCGCCAGCAGCCAAGAATGGACTAGCTACAATGAGCAGTTCTTC.